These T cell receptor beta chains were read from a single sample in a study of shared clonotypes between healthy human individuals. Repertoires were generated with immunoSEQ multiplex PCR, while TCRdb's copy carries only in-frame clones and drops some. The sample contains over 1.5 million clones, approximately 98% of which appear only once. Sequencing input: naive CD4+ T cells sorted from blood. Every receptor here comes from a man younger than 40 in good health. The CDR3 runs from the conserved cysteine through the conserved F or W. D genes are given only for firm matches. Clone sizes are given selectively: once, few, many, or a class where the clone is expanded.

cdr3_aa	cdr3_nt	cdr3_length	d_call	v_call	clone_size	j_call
CSVEANEKLFF	TGCAGCGTTGAGGCTAATGAAAAACTGTTTTTT	11	.	TRBV29-1	.	TRBJ1-4
CASSLVPGAYEQYF	TGTGCCAGCAGCTTAGTCCCGGGGGCCTACGAGCAGTACTTC	14	.	TRBV7-2	.	TRBJ2-7
CASSTPGQGGWNEQFF	TGTGCCAGCAGCACCCCCGGACAGGGTGGTTGGAATGAGCAGTTCTTC	16	TRBD1	TRBV5-5	.	TRBJ2-1
CASSLIGGSGYNEQFF	TGTGCCAGCAGCTTAATTGGCGGGAGCGGGTACAATGAGCAGTTCTTC	16	TRBD2	TRBV7-3	.	TRBJ2-1
CASSSYPGFDYGYTF	TGTGCCAGCAGCTCCTACCCAGGGTTTGACTATGGCTACACCTTC	15	.	TRBV11-2	.	TRBJ1-2
CASSERQGYYEQYF	TGTGCCAGCAGCGAACGACAGGGCTACTACGAGCAGTACTTC	14	TRBD1	TRBV2	.	TRBJ2-7
CASSELKDRALKTQYF	TGTGCCAGCAGTGAACTGAAGGACCGAGCTCTGAAGACCCAGTACTTC	16	.	TRBV6-1	once	TRBJ2-5
CASSPGIEKLFF	TGTGCCAGCAGCCCCGGGATTGAAAAACTGTTTTTT	12	.	TRBV6-5	once	TRBJ1-4
CASRHQETQYF	TGTGCCAGCAGACACCAAGAGACCCAGTACTTC	11	.	TRBV11-2	.	TRBJ2-5
CASSYAGTGELFF	TGCGCCAGCAGTTACGCGGGAACCGGGGAGCTGTTTTTT	13	.	TRBV10-2	.	TRBJ2-2
CASSREGGSYEQYF	TGTGCCAGCTCACGCGAGGGGGGCTCCTACGAGCAGTACTTC	14	.	TRBV18	.	TRBJ2-7
CASSLDGGRVRVGGELFF	TGTGCCAGCAGCTTGGATGGTGGCAGGGTAAGGGTCGGCGGGGAGCTGTTTTTT	18	.	TRBV5-5	.	TRBJ2-2
CATNRRGLKRGTDTQYF	TGTGCCACCAACCGGAGGGGTTTGAAGAGGGGCACAGATACGCAGTATTTT	17	.	TRBV19	.	TRBJ2-3
CASSLAGGVGNEQFF	TGTGCCAGCAGCTTAGCCGGGGGAGTGGGCAATGAGCAGTTCTTC	15	.	TRBV7-9	.	TRBJ2-1
CASSRRAGDTQYF	TGTGCCAGCAGCCGGCGGGCCGGAGATACGCAGTATTTT	13	.	TRBV9	.	TRBJ2-3
CASSPLSEQYF	TGTGCCAGCAGCCCCCTGAGCGAGCAGTACTTC	11	.	TRBV7-9	.	TRBJ2-7
CASSVDGQGASTQYF	TGTGCCAGCAGCGTAGACGGACAGGGGGCTTCGACCCAGTACTTC	15	TRBD1	TRBV9	.	TRBJ2-5
CASSRYRPGQVYNEQFF	TGTGCCAGCAGCCGCTACAGACCGGGACAGGTATACAATGAGCAGTTCTTC	17	TRBD1	TRBV7-2	.	TRBJ2-1
CASTRGETNEKLFF	TGCGCCAGCACCCGGGGGGAAACTAATGAAAAACTGTTTTTT	14	.	TRBV5-1	.	TRBJ1-4